This T cell receptor (beta chain) was sequenced for a study of blood T cell repertoires in COVID-19. Across the study: Nucleic acid was either cDNA or gDNA, and it came from T cells, B-cell-depleted T cells, or PBMCs.

Looked up from germline, CDR1 is MNHEY and CDR2 is SMNVEV (reference sequence). There are 14 residues in the CDR3. V dropped 5 bases and J dropped 6 bases, with 13 bases sitting between them. TCRdb's copy holds only in-frame clones and misses some; the assay was immunoSEQ multiplex PCR. The sample has about 250,000 clones, approximately 86% seen once. The sample consisted of PBMCs or T cells enriched from blood (not recorded which). This TCR derives from a woman aged 50 to 65 who had recovered from COVID-19. This rearrangement joins TRBV27 to TRBJ2-2; no clear D gene. In DNA form, the CDR3 reads TGTGCCAGCAGTCCAAGAACAGTCCCCGGGGAGCTGTTTTTT. It encodes CASSPRTVPGELFF.